This TCR beta chain came from a study of T cells in Graves' hyperthyroidism and ophthalmopathy. Notes on the study in general: Most thyroid clonotypes that were expanded above 0.001 also turned up in blood.

This clonotype has at least ten counts. What it binds is unknown. V lost 0 bases and J 8 bases, leaving 11 bases between the germline ends. CDR1 and CDR2 (germline): SGHNT, YENEEA. The CDR3 is 14 residues long. Regions amplified from RNA transcripts were the TCR beta CDR3 regions. A set of HTBI primers served as the primers for a first-round RT-PCR of the TCR CDR3. TCRdb called the multiplex PCR reads again in MiXCR, with one record for every CDR3 protein. This sample yields 100,000 to 130,000 distinct CDR3 sequences, of which approximately 16% are seen a single time; about 44% belongs to the top ten. This receptor was taken from a woman in her 50s with Graves' hyperthyroidism. The sequencing sample was made of blood. This rearrangement joins TRBV11-3 to TRBJ2-1; no clear D. In DNA, the CDR3 is TGTGCCAGCAGCTTAGATCCGAGATCGGATGAGCAGTTCTTC. It yields the protein CASSLDPRSDEQFF.